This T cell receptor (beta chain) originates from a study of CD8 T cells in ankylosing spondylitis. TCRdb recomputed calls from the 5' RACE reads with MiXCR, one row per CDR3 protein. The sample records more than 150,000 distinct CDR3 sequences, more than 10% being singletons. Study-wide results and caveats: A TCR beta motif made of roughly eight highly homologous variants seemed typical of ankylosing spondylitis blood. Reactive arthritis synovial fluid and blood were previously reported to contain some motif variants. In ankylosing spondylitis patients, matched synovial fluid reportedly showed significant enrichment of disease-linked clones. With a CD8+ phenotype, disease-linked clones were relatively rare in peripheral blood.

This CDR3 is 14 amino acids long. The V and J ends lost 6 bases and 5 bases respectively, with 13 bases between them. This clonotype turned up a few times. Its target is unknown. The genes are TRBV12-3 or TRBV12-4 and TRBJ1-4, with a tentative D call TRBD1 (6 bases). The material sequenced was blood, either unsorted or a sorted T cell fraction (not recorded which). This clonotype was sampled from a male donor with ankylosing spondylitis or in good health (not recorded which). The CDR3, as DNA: TGTGCCAGCAGCTCCGGACAGTCGAATGAAAAACTGTTTTTT. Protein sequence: CASSSGQSNEKLFF.